Included here is one T cell receptor beta chain sequence, with context. Its antigen is unidentified. Germline lookup yields CDR1 SNHLY and CDR2 FYNNEI. J was trimmed by 7 bases and V by 4 bases; bases with no gene match: 14. This CDR3 spans 17 amino acids. This sample is part of a study of breast tumors, draining lymph nodes, adjacent tissues. MiXCR was run by TCRdb on the multiplex PCR reads, yielding one entry per CDR3 protein. The sample records 60,000 to 70,000 distinct CDR3 sequences, around 52% being singletons. Study results and limitations: That most tumor T cells come from lymph nodes remained unproven. The data were judged consistent with most tumor T cells coming from lymph node and expanding in tumor.

This sequence was found in a female donor with breast cancer. Some clones in this sample may be carry-over from other donors' samples. This chain uses TRBV2 with TRBJ2-7, with 12 bases that match TRBD1. Material: breast tumor tissue. The CDR3 here is CASSGGQPGQGAKEQYF. The CDR3 nucleotides read TGTGCCAGCAGTGGTGGACAGCCGGGACAGGGGGCGAAGGAGCAGTACTTC. The full variable domain, its missing parts supplied by reference TRBV2 and TRBJ2-7, is EPEVTQTPSHQVTQMGQEVILRCVPISNHLYFYWYRQILGQKVEFLVSFYNNEISEKSEIFDDQFSVERPDGSNFTLKIRSTKLEDSAMYFCASSGGQPGQGAKEQYFGPGTRLTVT.